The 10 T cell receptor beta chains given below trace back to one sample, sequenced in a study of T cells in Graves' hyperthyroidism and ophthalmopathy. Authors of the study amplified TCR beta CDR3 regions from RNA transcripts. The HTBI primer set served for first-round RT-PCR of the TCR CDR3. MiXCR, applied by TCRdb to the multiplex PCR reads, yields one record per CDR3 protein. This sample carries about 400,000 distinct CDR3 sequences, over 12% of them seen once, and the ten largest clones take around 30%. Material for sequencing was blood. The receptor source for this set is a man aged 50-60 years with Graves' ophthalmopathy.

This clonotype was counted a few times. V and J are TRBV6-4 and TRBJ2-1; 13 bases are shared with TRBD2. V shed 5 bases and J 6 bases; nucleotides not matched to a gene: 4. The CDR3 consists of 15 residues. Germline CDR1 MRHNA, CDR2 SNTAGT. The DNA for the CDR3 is TGTGCCAGCAGTCCCTGGACTAGCGGGAGCAATGAGCAGTTCTTC. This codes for CASSPWTSGSNEQFF.

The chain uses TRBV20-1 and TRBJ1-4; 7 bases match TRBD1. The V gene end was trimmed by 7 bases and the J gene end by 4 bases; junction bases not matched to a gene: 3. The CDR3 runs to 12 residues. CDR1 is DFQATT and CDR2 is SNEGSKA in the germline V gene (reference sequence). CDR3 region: CSGGQNNEKLFF. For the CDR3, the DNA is TGCAGTGGGGGACAGAATAATGAAAAACTGTTTTTT.

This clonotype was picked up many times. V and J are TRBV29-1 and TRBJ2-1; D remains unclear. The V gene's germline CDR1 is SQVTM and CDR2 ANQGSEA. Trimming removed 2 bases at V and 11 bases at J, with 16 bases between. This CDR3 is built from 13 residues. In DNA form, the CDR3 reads TGCAGCGTTGAAACGCAGGAGAGGCGGCAGCAGTTCTTC. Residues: CSVETQERRQQFF.

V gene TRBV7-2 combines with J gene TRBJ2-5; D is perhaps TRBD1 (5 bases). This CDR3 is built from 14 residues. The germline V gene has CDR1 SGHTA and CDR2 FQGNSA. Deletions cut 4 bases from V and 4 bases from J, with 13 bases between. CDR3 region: CASSSDQGGETQYF. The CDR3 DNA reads TGTGCCAGCAGCTCGGATCAGGGTGGAGAGACCCAGTACTTC.

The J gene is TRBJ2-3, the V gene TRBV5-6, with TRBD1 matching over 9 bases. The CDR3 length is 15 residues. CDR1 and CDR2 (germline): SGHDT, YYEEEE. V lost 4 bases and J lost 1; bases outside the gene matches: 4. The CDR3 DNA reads TGTGCCAGCAGCAGCACAGGGGGCGGCACAGATACGCAGTATTTT. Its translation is CASSSTGGGTDTQYF.

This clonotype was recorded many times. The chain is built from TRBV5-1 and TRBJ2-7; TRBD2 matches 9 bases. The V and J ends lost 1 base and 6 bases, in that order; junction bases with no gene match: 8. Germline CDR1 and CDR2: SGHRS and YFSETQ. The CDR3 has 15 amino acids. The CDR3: CASSLSLAGPAEQYF. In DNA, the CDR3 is TGCGCCAGCAGCTTGTCCCTAGCGGGGCCCGCCGAGCAGTACTTC.

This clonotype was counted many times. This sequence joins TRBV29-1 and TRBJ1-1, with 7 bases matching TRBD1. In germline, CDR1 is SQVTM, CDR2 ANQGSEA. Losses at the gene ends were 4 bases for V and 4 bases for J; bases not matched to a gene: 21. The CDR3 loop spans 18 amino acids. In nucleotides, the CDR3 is TGCAGCGTTGTTAGCGGTACGGGACAGTTCCTTAGGAGCACTGAAGCTTTCTTT. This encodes CSVVSGTGQFLRSTEAFF.

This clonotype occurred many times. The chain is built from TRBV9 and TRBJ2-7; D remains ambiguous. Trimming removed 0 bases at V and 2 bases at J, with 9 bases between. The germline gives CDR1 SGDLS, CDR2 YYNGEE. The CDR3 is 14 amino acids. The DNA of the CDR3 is TGTGCCAGCAGCGTAGAATCGAGCGCCTACGAGCAGTACTTC. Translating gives CASSVESSAYEQYF.

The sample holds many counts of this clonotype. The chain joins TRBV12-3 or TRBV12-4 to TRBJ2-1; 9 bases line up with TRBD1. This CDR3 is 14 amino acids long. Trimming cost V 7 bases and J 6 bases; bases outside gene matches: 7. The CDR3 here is CASNRPTGGNEQFF. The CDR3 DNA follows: TGTGCCAGCAACCGACCGACAGGGGGCAATGAGCAGTTCTTC.

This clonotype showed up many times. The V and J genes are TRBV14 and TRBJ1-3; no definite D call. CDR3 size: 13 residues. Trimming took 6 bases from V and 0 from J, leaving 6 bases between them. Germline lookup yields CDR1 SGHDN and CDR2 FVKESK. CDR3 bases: TGTGCCAGCAGACGGAGCTCTGGAAACACCATATATTTT. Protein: CASRRSSGNTIYF.